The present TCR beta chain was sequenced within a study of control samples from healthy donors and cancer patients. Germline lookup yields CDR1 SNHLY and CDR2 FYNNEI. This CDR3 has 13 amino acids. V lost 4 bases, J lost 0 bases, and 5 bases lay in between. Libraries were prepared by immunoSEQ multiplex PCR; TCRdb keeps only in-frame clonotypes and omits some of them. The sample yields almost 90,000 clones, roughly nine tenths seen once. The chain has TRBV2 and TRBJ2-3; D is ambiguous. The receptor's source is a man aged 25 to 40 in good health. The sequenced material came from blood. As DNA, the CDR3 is TGTGCCAGCAGTGCGGTTAGCACAGATACGCAGTATTTT. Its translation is CASSAVSTDTQYF.